These 18 T cell receptor beta chains share one sample of origin, sequenced in a study of blood T cell repertoires in COVID-19. Method: immunoSEQ multiplex PCR; TCRdb's copy keeps in-frame clones and lacks some. This table has 500,000 to 600,000 clones, roughly nine tenths appearing once. The sample comprised peripheral blood. These receptors came from a woman aged 45 to 65 with COVID-19, enrolled during active disease.

The DNA for the CDR3 is TGTGCCAGCAGCCCCTCCCCCCCGACTCAAGAGACCCAGTACTTC. Protein: CASSPSPPTQETQYF. The chain has TRBV5-4 and TRBJ2-5, with D unresolved. Germline V gives CDR1 SGHNT, CDR2 YYREEE (reference sequence). Deletions cut 4 bases from V and 2 bases from J, with 15 bases between. CDR3 length: 15 amino acids.

The chain employs TRBV5-1 and TRBJ1-5; unclear D gene. This CDR3 spans 15 amino acids. Trimming left V 4 bases short and J 4 bases short, with 15 bases between. Germline values: CDR1 SGHRS, CDR2 YFSETQ. The DNA of the CDR3 is TGCGCCAGCAGCCCCCGGCCAGGTTCAAATCAGCCCCAGCATTTT. Protein: CASSPRPGSNQPQHF.

This sequence joins TRBV5-6 and TRBJ1-5, with 7 bases identical to TRBD1. Germline V lookup: CDR1 SGHDT, CDR2 YYEEEE. Trimming cost V 3 bases and J 2 bases; bases outside gene matches: 5. This CDR3 has 15 residues. CDR3 sequence reads: CASSSRGGGNQPQHF. As DNA, the CDR3 is TGTGCCAGCAGCTCCAGAGGGGGCGGCAATCAGCCCCAGCATTTT.

The V gene is TRBV11-1, the J gene TRBJ2-7; TRBD1 might be the D (6 bases). Germline V gene lookup returns CDR1 SGHAT and CDR2 FQDESV (reference sequence). The length of the CDR3 is 14 residues. The V and J ends lost 5 bases and 0 bases respectively, with 11 bases between them. The CDR3 DNA is TGTGCCAGCAGCCCAGGGGTCTCCTCCTACGAGCAGTACTTC. It specifies CASSPGVSSYEQYF. Full variable domain (outside the CDR3, taken from reference TRBV11-1 and TRBJ2-7): EAEVAQSPRYKITEKSQAVAFWCDPISGHATLYWYRQILGQGPELLVQFQDESVVDDSQLPKDRFSAERLKGVDSTLKIQPAELGDSAMYLCASSPGVSSYEQYFGPGTRLTVT.

This chain connects TRBV10-3 to TRBJ2-7, with TRBD1 identical over 8 bases. The CDR3 has 14 residues. V lost 10 bases and J lost 3; bases outside the gene matches: 11. The V gene's germline CDR1 is ENHRY and CDR2 SYGVKD. In DNA form, the CDR3 reads TGTGCCACCCAGGGGGCAGGGGGGAACTACGAGCAGTACTTC. It translates to CATQGAGGNYEQYF.

Of note for this clone: The same CDR3 arises from other DNA sequences in this sample as well. The chain recombines TRBV30 with TRBJ2-7; 8 bases match TRBD2. CDR3 length equals 13 residues. The junction had 2 bases not matched to a gene; V was cut back by 2 bases and J by 2 bases. Germline CDR1 GTSNPN, CDR2 SVGIG (reference sequence). CDR3 in amino acids: CAWSRGGTYEQYF. As DNA, the CDR3 is TGTGCCTGGAGTCGGGGGGGGACCTACGAGCAGTACTTC.

The gene calls are TRBV7-9 and TRBJ1-4; unclear D gene. With 5 bases removed from V and 0 bases from J, the gap between germline ends came to 10 bases. CDR3 length equals 15 residues. Germline-derived CDR1 and CDR2 are SEHNR and FQNEAQ (reference sequence). This CDR3 reads CASSSGGSTNEKLFF. CDR3 nucleotide sequence: TGTGCCAGCAGCAGTGGCGGATCAACTAATGAAAAACTGTTTTTT.

The gene calls are TRBV27 and TRBJ2-1, with TRBD1 matching 7 bases. Germline CDR1 and CDR2: MNHEY and SMNVEV (reference sequence). The CDR3 contains 15 residues. J was trimmed by 2 bases and V by 6 bases; bases with no gene match: 7. The DNA of the CDR3 is TGTGCCAGCAGATTGACAGGGATCACCTACAATGAGCAGTTCTTC. Translation: CASRLTGITYNEQFF.

This sequence joins TRBV30 and TRBJ1-2; tentatively, D is TRBD1 (5 bases). Germline V gives CDR1 GTSNPN, CDR2 SVGIG (reference sequence). The CDR3 runs to 13 residues. Trimming left V 0 bases short and J 4 bases short, with 9 bases between. The CDR3 sequence is CAWSVGRAYGYTF. CDR3 DNA: TGTGCCTGGAGTGTAGGCAGGGCCTATGGCTACACCTTC.

This chain links TRBV9 with TRBJ1-1; D might be TRBD1 (5 bases). Germline CDR1 SGDLS, CDR2 YYNGEE. This CDR3 has 13 residues. Trimming left V 3 bases short and J 5 bases short, with 11 bases between. The CDR3: CASSADGGTEAFF. CDR3 sequence (DNA): TGTGCCAGCAGCGCCGATGGGGGGACTGAAGCTTTCTTT.

This chain links TRBV7-2 with TRBJ1-2; D call uncertain. V was cut by 3 bases and J by 4 bases, with 12 bases left in between. CDR3 length: 14 amino acids. Germline CDR1 reads SGHTA; CDR2 reads FQGNSA. The CDR3 here is CASSLEGWGYGYTF. The CDR3 nucleotides are TGTGCCAGCAGCTTGGAGGGCTGGGGCTATGGCTACACCTTC.

A note on this clone: The junction does not match germline at one end; this may be a read error. This chain joins TRBV4-2 and TRBJ2-7; perhaps TRBD2 as D (5 bases). CDR3 length equals 13 residues. Germline V gene sequence: CDR1 LGHNA, CDR2 YNFKEQ. CDR3 coding DNA: TGTGCCAGCAGCCAAGATCCGGACTCTTTTATGGACTTC. It is translated as CASSQDPDSFMDF.

This chain uses TRBV3-1 (or the pseudogene TRBV3-2) with TRBJ2-1; D remains unclear. Per the germline V gene, CDR1 is LGHDT and CDR2 is YNNKEL (reference sequence). CDR3 length: 14 amino acids. The V end lost 4 bases, the J end lost 5 bases, and 12 bases lay between the germline ends. The CDR3 spells CASSLTEHNNEQFF. CDR3 bases: TGTGCCAGCAGCCTAACAGAACATAACAATGAGCAGTTCTTC.

The chain uses TRBV7-8 and TRBJ2-3, with D maybe TRBD1 (6 bases). V gave up 0 bases and J gave up 2 bases, with 24 bases separating them. In germline, CDR1 is SGHVS, CDR2 FQNEAQ. CDR3 length: 20 residues. CDR3: CASSLAQNREYSLSTDTQYF. DNA for the CDR3: TGTGCCAGCAGCTTAGCGCAGAACAGGGAGTACTCTCTCTCCACAGATACGCAGTATTTT.

This sequence joins TRBV29-1 and TRBJ2-2; 9 bases line up with TRBD1. V shed 6 bases and J 3 bases; nucleotides not matched to a gene: 5. The CDR3 is made up of 14 amino acids. The germline V gene has CDR1 SQVTM and CDR2 ANQGSEA. The CDR3 DNA sequence: TGCAGCGTGGTTAGGACAGGGGACACCGGGGAGCTGTTTTTT. The encoded protein is CSVVRTGDTGELFF.

This clone was seen a handful of times. This chain connects TRBV9 to TRBJ1-5; TRBD1 aligns across 7 bases. The trim removed 2 bases at V and 5 bases at J, leaving 4 bases unmatched. This CDR3 is 14 amino acids long. CDR1 and CDR2 from the germline V gene are SGDLS and YYNGEE. CDR3 protein: CASSVGQEDQPQHF. As DNA, the CDR3 is TGTGCCAGCAGCGTCGGACAGGAGGATCAGCCCCAGCATTTT.

This chain joins TRBV28 and TRBJ2-5, with D perhaps matching TRBD1 (5 bases). CDR3 length: 18 amino acids. Germline CDR1 reads MDHEN; CDR2 reads SYDVKM. Trimming cost V 2 bases and J 2 bases, with 21 bases left between them. The CDR3 spells CASSLITGGRAPQETQYF. DNA of the CDR3: TGTGCCAGCAGTTTAATTACCGGTGGCAGGGCCCCTCAAGAGACCCAGTACTTC.

V gene TRBV6-5 combines with J gene TRBJ1-1; the D is unclear. Per germline, CDR1 MNHEY and CDR2 SVGAGI. V was trimmed by 5 bases and J by 1 base, leaving 11 bases between them. The CDR3 runs to 14 residues. The CDR3 DNA reads as TGTGCCAGCAGTCGACTGGAGGGGAACACTGAAGCTTTCTTT. Its translation is CASSRLEGNTEAFF.